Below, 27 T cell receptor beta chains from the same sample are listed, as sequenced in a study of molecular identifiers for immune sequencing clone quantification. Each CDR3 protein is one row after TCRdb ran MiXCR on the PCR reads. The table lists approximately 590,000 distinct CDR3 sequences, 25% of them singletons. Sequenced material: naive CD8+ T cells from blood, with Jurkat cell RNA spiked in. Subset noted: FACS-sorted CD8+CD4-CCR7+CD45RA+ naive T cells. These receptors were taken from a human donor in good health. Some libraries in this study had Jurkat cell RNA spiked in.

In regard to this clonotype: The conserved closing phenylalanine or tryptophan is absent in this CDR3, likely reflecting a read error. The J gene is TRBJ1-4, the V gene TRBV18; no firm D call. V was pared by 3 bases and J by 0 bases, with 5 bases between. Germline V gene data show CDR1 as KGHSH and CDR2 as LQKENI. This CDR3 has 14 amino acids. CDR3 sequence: CASSPIATNEKLFY. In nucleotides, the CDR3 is TGTGCCAGCTCACCCATTGCAACTAATGAAAAACTGTTTTAT.

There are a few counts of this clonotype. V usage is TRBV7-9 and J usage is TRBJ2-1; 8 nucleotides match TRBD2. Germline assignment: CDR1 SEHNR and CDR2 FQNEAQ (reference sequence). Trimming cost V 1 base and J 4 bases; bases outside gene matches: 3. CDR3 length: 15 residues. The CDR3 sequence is CASSLVSGTYNEQFF. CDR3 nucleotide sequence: TGTGCCAGCAGCTTAGTTAGCGGGACGTACAATGAGCAGTTCTTC.

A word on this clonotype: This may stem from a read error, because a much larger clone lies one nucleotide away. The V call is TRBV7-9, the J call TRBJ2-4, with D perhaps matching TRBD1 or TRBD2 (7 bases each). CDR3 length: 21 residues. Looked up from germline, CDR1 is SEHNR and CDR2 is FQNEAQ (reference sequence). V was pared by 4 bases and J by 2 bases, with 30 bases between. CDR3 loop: CASSSIIGGVDGGSTKNIQYF. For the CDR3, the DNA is TGTGCCAGCAGCTCCATAATAGGGGGCGTGGATGGCGGGAGTACCAAAAACATTCAGTACTTC.

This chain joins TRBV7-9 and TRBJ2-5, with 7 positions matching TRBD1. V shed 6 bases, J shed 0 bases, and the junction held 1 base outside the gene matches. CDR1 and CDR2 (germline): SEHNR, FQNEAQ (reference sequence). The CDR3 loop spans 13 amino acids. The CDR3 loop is CASRTGNQETQYF. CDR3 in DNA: TGTGCCAGCAGGACAGGGAACCAAGAGACCCAGTACTTC.

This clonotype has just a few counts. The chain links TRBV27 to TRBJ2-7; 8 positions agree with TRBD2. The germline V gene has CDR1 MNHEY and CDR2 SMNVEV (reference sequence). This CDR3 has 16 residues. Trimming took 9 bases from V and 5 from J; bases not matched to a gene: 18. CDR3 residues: CASGPVSGGPKNEQYF. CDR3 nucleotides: TGTGCCAGTGGGCCGGTGTCGGGAGGGCCCAAGAACGAGCAGTACTTC.

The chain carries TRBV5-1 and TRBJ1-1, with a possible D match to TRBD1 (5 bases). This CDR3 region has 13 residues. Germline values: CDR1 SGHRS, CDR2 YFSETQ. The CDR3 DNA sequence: TGCGTTAGCAGGGACGGCATGAACACTGAAGCTTTCTTT. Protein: CVSRDGMNTEAFF.

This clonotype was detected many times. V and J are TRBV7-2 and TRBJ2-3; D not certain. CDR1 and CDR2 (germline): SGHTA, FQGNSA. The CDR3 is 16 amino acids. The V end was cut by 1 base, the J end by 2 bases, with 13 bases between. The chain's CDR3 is CASSLVAGTFTDTQYF. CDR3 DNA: TGTGCCAGCAGCTTAGTGGCCGGAACCTTCACAGATACGCAGTATTTT.

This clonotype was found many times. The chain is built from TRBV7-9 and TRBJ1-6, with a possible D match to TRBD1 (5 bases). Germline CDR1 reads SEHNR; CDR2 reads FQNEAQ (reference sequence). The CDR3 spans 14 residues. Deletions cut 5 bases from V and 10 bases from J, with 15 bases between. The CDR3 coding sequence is TGTGCCAGCAGCCGCGAAGGGGCAGGGTCACCCCTCCACTTT. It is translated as CASSREGAGSPLHF.

The CDR3 region is CASSNGLADSDTQYF. CDR3 in DNA: TGTGCCAGCAGCAATGGACTAGCGGACTCAGATACGCAGTATTTT. The rearrangement links TRBV9 to TRBJ2-3; 10 nucleotides line up with TRBD2. Per the germline V gene, CDR1 is SGDLS and CDR2 is YYNGEE. The CDR3 has 15 amino acids. V trimming: 4 bases; J trimming: 4 bases; junction bases outside the gene matches: 6. The whole variable domain, remainder taken from reference TRBV9 and TRBJ2-3, is DSGVTQTPKHLITATGQRVTLRCSPRSGDLSVYWYQQSLDQGLQFLIQYYNGEERAKGNILERFSAQQFPDLHSELNLSSLELGDSALYFCASSNGLADSDTQYFGPGTRLTVL.

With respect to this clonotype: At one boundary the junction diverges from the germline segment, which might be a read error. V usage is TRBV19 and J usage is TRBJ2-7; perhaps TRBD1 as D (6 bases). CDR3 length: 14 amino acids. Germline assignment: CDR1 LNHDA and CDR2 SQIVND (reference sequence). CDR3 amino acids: CASSEQGWGYAQYF. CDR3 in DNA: TGTGCCAGTAGTGAACAGGGATGGGGCTACGCGCAGTACTTC. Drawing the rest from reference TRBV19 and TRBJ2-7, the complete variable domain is DGGITQSPKYLFRKEGQNVTLSCEQNLNHDAMYWYRQDPGQGLRLIYYSQIVNDFQKGDIAEGYSVSREKKESFPLTVTSAQKNPTAFYLCASSEQGWGYAQYFGPGTRLTVT.

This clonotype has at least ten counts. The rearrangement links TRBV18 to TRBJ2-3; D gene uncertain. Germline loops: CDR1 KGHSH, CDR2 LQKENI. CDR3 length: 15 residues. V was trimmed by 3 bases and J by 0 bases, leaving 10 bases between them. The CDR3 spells CASSPQRESTDTQYF. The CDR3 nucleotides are TGTGCCAGCTCACCGCAGCGAGAGAGCACAGATACGCAGTATTTT.

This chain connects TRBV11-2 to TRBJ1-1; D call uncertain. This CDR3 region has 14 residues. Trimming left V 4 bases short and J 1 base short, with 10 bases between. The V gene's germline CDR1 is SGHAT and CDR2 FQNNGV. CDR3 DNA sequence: TGTGCCAGCAGCTATGGAATGGCGAACACTGAAGCTTTCTTT. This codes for CASSYGMANTEAFF. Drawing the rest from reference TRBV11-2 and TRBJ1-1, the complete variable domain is EAGVAQSPRYKIIEKRQSVAFWCNPISGHATLYWYQQILGQGPKLLIQFQNNGVVDDSQLPKDRFSAERLKGVDSTLKIQPAKLEDSAVYLCASSYGMANTEAFFGQGTRLTVV.

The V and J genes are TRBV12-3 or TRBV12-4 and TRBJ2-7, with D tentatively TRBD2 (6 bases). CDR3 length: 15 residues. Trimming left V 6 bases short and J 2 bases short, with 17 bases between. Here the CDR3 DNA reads TGTGCCAGCAGCTCCGAGGGACTGACTACCTACGAGCAGTACTTC. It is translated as CASSSEGLTTYEQYF.

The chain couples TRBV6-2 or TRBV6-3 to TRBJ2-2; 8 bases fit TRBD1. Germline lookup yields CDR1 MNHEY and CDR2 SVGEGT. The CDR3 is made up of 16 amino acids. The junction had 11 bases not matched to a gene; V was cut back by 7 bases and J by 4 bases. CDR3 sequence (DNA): TGTGCCAGCACCGAGAGCTGGGACAGGTTCACCGGGGAGCTGTTTTTT. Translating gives CASTESWDRFTGELFF.

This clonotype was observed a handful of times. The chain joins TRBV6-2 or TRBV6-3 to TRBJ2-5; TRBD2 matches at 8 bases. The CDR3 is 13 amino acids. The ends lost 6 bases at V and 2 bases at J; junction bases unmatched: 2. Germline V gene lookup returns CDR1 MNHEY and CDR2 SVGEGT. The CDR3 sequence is CASRLAVQETQYF. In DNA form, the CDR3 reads TGTGCCAGCAGACTAGCGGTTCAAGAGACCCAGTACTTC.

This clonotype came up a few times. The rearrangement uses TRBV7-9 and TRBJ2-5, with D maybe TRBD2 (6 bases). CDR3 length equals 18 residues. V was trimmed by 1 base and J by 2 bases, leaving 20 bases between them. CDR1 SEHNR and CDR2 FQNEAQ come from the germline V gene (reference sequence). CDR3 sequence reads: CASSLDLRGSGLQETQYF. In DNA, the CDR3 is TGTGCCAGCAGCTTAGATTTGCGGGGTAGCGGATTGCAAGAGACCCAGTACTTC.

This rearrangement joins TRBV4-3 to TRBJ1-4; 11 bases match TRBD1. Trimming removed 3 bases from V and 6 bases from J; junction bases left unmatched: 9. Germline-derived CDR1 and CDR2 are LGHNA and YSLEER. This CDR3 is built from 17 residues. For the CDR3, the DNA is TGCGCCAGCAGCCAGGCAAAAGGGACAGGGGGTGATGAAAAACTGTTTTTT. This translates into CASSQAKGTGGDEKLFF.

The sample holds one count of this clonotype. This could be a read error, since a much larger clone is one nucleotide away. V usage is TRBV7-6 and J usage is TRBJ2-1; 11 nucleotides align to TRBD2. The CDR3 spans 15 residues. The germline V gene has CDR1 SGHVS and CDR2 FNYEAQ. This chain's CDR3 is CASSLASGGAGEQLF. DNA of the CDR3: TGTGCCAGCAGCTTAGCTAGCGGGGGGGCCGGTGAGCAGCTCTTC.

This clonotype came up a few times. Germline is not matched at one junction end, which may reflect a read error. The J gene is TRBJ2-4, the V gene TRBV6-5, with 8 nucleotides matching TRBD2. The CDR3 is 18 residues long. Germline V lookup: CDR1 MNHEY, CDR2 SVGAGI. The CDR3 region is CAGSSAGEGWQVKNIQYF. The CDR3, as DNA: TGTGCCGGCAGTTCAGCGGGAGAGGGGTGGCAGGTCAAAAACATTCAGTACTTC.

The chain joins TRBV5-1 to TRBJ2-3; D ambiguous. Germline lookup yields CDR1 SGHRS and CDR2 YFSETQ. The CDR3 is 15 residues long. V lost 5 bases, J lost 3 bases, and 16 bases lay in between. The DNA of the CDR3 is TGCGCCAGCAGTGGCCATTTGGGTAGGACAGATACGCAGTATTTT. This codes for CASSGHLGRTDTQYF.

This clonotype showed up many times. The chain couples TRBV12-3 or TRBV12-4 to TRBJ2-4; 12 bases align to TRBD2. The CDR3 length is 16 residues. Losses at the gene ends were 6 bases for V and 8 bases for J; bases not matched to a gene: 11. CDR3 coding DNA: TGTGCCAGCAGCCCGACTAGCGGGGGCCTCGGAGACATTCAGTACTTC. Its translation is CASSPTSGGLGDIQYF.

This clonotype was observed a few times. CDR3 amino acids: CASSQDPPLMVGTNTEAFF. In DNA, the CDR3 is TGTGCCAGCAGCCAAGATCCCCCCCTGATGGTAGGAACGAACACTGAAGCTTTCTTT. The chain employs TRBV14 and TRBJ1-1, with no clear D. The CDR3 runs 19 residues. V was pared by 0 bases and J by 1 base, with 21 bases between. Looked up from germline, CDR1 is SGHDN and CDR2 is FVKESK.

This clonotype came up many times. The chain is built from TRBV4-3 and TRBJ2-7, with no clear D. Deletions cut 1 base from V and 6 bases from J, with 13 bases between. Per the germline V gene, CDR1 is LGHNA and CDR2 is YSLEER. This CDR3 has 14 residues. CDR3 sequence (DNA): TGCGCCAGCAGCCAAGTGGTAGGGTTAGCCGAGCAGTACTTC. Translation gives CASSQVVGLAEQYF.

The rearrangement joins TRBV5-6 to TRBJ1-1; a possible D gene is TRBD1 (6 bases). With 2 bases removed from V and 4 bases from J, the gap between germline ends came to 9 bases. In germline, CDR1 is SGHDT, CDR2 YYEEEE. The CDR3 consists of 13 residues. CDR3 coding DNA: TGTGCCAGCAGCTTCGGACAGTGCACTGAAGCTTTCTTT. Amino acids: CASSFGQCTEAFF.

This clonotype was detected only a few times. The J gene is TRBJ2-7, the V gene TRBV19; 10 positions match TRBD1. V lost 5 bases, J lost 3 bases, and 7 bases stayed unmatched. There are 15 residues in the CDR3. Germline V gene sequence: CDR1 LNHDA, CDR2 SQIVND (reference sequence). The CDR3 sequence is CASSVGTGVVYEQYF. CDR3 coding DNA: TGTGCCAGTAGTGTCGGGACAGGGGTGGTCTACGAGCAGTACTTC.

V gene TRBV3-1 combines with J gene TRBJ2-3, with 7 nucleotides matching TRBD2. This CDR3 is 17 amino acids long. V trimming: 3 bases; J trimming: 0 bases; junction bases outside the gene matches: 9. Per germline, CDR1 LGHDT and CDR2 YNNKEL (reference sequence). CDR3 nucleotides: TGTGCCAGCAGCCAGACCTCGCTAGCGGATAGCACAGATACGCAGTATTTT. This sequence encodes CASSQTSLADSTDTQYF.

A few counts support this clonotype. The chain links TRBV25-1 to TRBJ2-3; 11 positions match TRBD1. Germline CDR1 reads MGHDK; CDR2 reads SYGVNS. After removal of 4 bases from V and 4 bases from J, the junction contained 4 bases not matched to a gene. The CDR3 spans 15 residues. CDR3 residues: CASSGDRGWSDTQYF. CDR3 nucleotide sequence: TGTGCCAGCAGTGGGGACAGGGGGTGGTCAGATACGCAGTATTTT.